The 8 T cell receptor beta chains listed next were all sequenced from one sample in a study of CD8 T cells in Susac syndrome. A quantity of roughly 0.5 to 1 ug RNA underwent reverse transcription using random hexamers. From the immunoSEQ multiplex PCR reads, TCRdb called clonotypes with MiXCR, one entry per CDR3 protein. The sample carries over 150,000 distinct CDR3 sequences, 90% to 96% recorded once. The sample consisted of CD4+ T cells from PBMCs. The receptor source for this set is a human donor with Susac syndrome.

The rearrangement uses TRBV30 and TRBJ2-1, with D perhaps given as TRBD1 or TRBD2 (5 bases each). Trimming took 0 bases from V and 9 from J, leaving 18 bases between them. The germline CDR1 and CDR2 sequences are GTSNPN and SVGIG (reference sequence). CDR3 length: 15 amino acids. The CDR3 is CAWSVDSWDLSEQFF. CDR3 DNA sequence: TGTGCCTGGAGTGTCGACTCGTGGGACCTCTCTGAGCAGTTCTTC.

The V gene is TRBV6-1, the J gene TRBJ1-1; no clear D gene. The CDR3 length is 11 residues. Germline V CDR1 and CDR2: MNHNS, SASEGT. Trimming removed 8 bases at V and 3 bases at J, with 7 bases between. The CDR3 here is CASGLHTEAFF. The DNA for the CDR3 is TGTGCCAGCGGTCTGCACACTGAAGCTTTCTTT.

The chain is built from TRBV4-3 and TRBJ1-1, with D unclear. Germline V gene data show CDR1 as LGHNA and CDR2 as YSLEER. CDR3 size: 13 residues. V was trimmed by 1 base and J by 1 base, leaving 4 bases between them. In DNA form, the CDR3 reads TGCGCCAGCAGCCAAGGAACGAACACTGAAGCTTTCTTT. As protein: CASSQGTNTEAFF.

The CDR3 nucleotides read TGTGCCATCAGTGAGTCGAGAGGGGGGGCCATCCGGGAGCAGTTCTTC. Residues: CAISESRGGAIREQFF. The chain recombines TRBV10-3 with TRBJ2-1; D is possibly TRBD2 (7 bases). Germline loops: CDR1 ENHRY, CDR2 SYGVKD. CDR3 length equals 16 residues. Trimming shortened V by 0 bases and J by 10 bases, and 19 bases separated the two germline ends.

The chain joins TRBV4-3 to TRBJ1-2; 9 nucleotides line up with TRBD1. The V gene's germline CDR1 is LGHNA and CDR2 YSLEER. The CDR3 has 16 amino acids. J was trimmed by 2 bases and V by 0 bases; bases with no gene match: 4. In nucleotides, the CDR3 is TGCGCCAGCAGCCAAGATCCCGACAGGGGGAACTATGGCTACACCTTC. It is translated as CASSQDPDRGNYGYTF.

For the CDR3, the DNA is TGTGCCAGCAGCTTAGGCCCGTCGACAGGCCCCAATGAGCAGTTCTTC. Its protein is CASSLGPSTGPNEQFF. The J gene is TRBJ2-1, the V gene TRBV7-2, with D maybe TRBD1 (6 bases). CDR3 size: 16 residues. V lost 1 base and J lost 6, with 16 bases in between. Germline values: CDR1 SGHTA, CDR2 FQGNSA.

CDR3 coding DNA: TGTGCCAGCTCACCACCGGGGTATCCATACGAGCAGTACGTC. Translating gives CASSPPGYPYEQYV. J is TRBJ2-7 and V is TRBV18, with D hard to call. From germline, CDR1 is KGHSH and CDR2 LQKENI. Trimming removed 0 bases from V and 4 bases from J, with 10 bases in between. The CDR3 spans 14 residues.

This clonotype was seen a single time. The chain has TRBV29-1 and TRBJ2-1; D may be TRBD1 (5 bases). V shed 0 bases and J shed 5 bases, with 8 bases lying between them. In germline, CDR1 is SQVTM, CDR2 ANQGSEA. The CDR3 runs to 13 residues. The CDR3 here is CSVEETAHNEQFF. Here the CDR3 DNA reads TGCAGCGTTGAAGAGACAGCACACAATGAGCAGTTCTTC.